Listed below are T cell receptor beta chains from one sample, sequenced in a study of cytomegalovirus exposure and HLA in healthy donors. Data came from immunoSEQ multiplex PCR; TCRdb stores just in-frame clones and leaves some out. The sample records over 100,000 clones, around four fifths being singletons. Source material: PBMCs. The receptor set was obtained from a man in his forties in good health and CMV-seronegative. The CDR3 runs from the conserved cysteine through the conserved F or W. The D gene is left open where the match is weak. Expanded clones get a size class; other rows say once, few or many, or leave the size out.

v_call	cdr3_length	d_call	clone_size	j_call	cdr3_nt	cdr3_aa
TRBV5-4	17	TRBD1	.	TRBJ2-7	TGTGCCAGCAGCGACCGGGACAGAGAGGCCCAATCCTACGAGCAGTACTTC	CASSDRDREAQSYEQYF
TRBV29-1	13	TRBD2	.	TRBJ2-7	TGCAGCGTGGGACTAGCGGGGGGCGGCGAGCAGTACTTC	CSVGLAGGGEQYF
TRBV7-2	17	TRBD2	.	TRBJ2-2	TGTGCCAGCAGCTACGGAGGGAGCGGGGGCCGGACCGGGGAGCTGTTTTTT	CASSYGGSGGRTGELFF
TRBV11-1	15	TRBD1	few	TRBJ2-3	TGTGCCAGCAGCGAAGGACAGGGGGCATCAGATACGCAGTATTTT	CASSEGQGASDTQYF
TRBV11-2	15	.	.	TRBJ2-2	TGTGCCAGCAGTTCAGGACAGTTTGAGTCGGGGGAGCTGTTTTTT	CASSSGQFESGELFF
TRBV5-4	15	TRBD1	few	TRBJ1-2	TGTGCCAGCAGCTCAACCGACAGGGACGGCTATGGCTACACCTTC	CASSSTDRDGYGYTF
TRBV27	13	.	.	TRBJ2-2	TGTGCCAGCAAACCGTGGGTGGCCGGGGGGCTGTTTTTT	CASKPWVAGGLFF
TRBV7-8	13	.	.	TRBJ1-1	TGTGCCAGCAGCTTAGTTGAACAGCTTGAAGCTTTCTTT	CASSLVEQLEAFF
TRBV29-1	15	TRBD1	.	TRBJ1-5	TGCAGCGCCTCATTGACAGGGGGTATGGATCAGCCCCAGCATTTT	CSASLTGGMDQPQHF
TRBV10-3	19	TRBD1	.	TRBJ1-1	TGTGCCACCTCTGGGGGACAGGGACAATTAAATGCAATGAACACTGAAGCTTTCTTT	CATSGGQGQLNAMNTEAFF
TRBV6-6	14	.	.	TRBJ2-2	TGTGCCAGCAGTTACTCGCCAAGGGGGGGGGAGCTGTTTTTT	CASSYSPRGGELFF
TRBV5-4	17	TRBD2	.	TRBJ2-5	TGTGCCAGCAGCTTGGGTCCTAGCGGGGGGTCCCAAGAGACCCAGTACTTC	CASSLGPSGGSQETQYF
TRBV29-1	11	.	few	TRBJ1-3	TGCAGCGTTGAGGAGGGAAACACCATATATTTT	CSVEEGNTIYF
TRBV7-9	16	TRBD1	once	TRBJ2-1	TGTGCCAGCAGCCCTCCGACAGGGAGCTCCTACAATGAGCAGTTCTTC	CASSPPTGSSYNEQFF
TRBV7-8	17	TRBD1	.	TRBJ1-1	TGTGCCAGCAGCTCGTGGATTCGACAGGGGGCGCAGACTGAAGCTTTCTTT	CASSSWIRQGAQTEAFF
TRBV7-9	13	.	.	TRBJ1-6	TGTGCCAGCAGCTACAGGGAGTCTGCACCCCTCCACTTT	CASSYRESAPLHF
TRBV19	13	.	.	TRBJ2-3	TGTGCCAGTGGGGGGGCCCGCACAGATACGCAGTATTTT	CASGGARTDTQYF
TRBV2	15	TRBD1	few	TRBJ1-2	TGTGCCAGCAGTTTACAGGGGGGAGTTGGTGGTGGCTACACCTTC	CASSLQGGVGGGYTF
TRBV29-1	12	.	.	TRBJ1-2	TGCAGCGTTGACGACATAGATTATGGCTACACCTTC	CSVDDIDYGYTF
TRBV6-1	13	.	.	TRBJ1-2	TGTGCCAGCAGTGAAGCACGGGACTATGGCTACACCTTC	CASSEARDYGYTF
TRBV10-3	13	TRBD1	.	TRBJ1-5	TGTGCCATTCGACAGGGGAGCAATCAGCCCCAGCATTTT	CAIRQGSNQPQHF
TRBV7-2	17	TRBD1	.	TRBJ1-6	TGTGCCAGCAGCACTCGACAGGGGGGCCTATCGGGTTCACCCCTCCACTTT	CASSTRQGGLSGSPLHF
TRBV20-1	10	.	once	TRBJ1-1	TGCAGTGCTGGAGGGCTTGAAGCTTTCTTT	CSAGGLEAFF
TRBV5-1	16	TRBD1	.	TRBJ1-1	TGCGCCAGCAGCTTGGTTCAGGGGGCGGAGGGCACTGAAGCTTTCTTT	CASSLVQGAEGTEAFF
TRBV7-7	15	TRBD2	.	TRBJ2-3	TGTGCTAGCAGCTTGAGCGGGGGGCCTTACGATACGCAGTATTTT	CASSLSGGPYDTQYF
TRBV14	18	TRBD2	few	TRBJ2-1	TGTGCCAGCAGCCCGAATCCCCCCGGGACTAGCTCCGGGGATGAGCAGTTCTTC	CASSPNPPGTSSGDEQFF
TRBV9	13	TRBD1	.	TRBJ2-5	TGTGCCAGCAGCCGGGACAGCCAAGAGACCCAGTACTTC	CASSRDSQETQYF
TRBV11-3	14	TRBD2	.	TRBJ2-1	TGTGCCAGCAGCCGTAGCGGGGGGTATGATGAGCAGTTCTTC	CASSRSGGYDEQFF
TRBV5-6	16	.	.	TRBJ1-6	TGTGCCAGCAGCTTGAAGCAGGGCCCTTGGGATTCACCCCTCCACTTT	CASSLKQGPWDSPLHF
TRBV5-4	13	.	.	TRBJ1-6	TGTGCCAGCAGCTGGGGGCCTGATTCACCCCTCCACTTT	CASSWGPDSPLHF
TRBV7-6	14	TRBD1	few	TRBJ1-2	TGTGCCAGCAGACCGGGACAGGGGATCGGTGGCTACACCTTC	CASRPGQGIGGYTF
TRBV11-3	16	TRBD2	.	TRBJ2-1	TGTGCCAGCAGCTTATACGGGACTAGCGAATACAATGAGCAGTTCTTC	CASSLYGTSEYNEQFF
TRBV10-2	14	.	.	TRBJ1-5	TGCGCCAGCAAGGCAGGGGCGTCCAATCAGCCCCAGCATTTT	CASKAGASNQPQHF
TRBV28	13	.	.	TRBJ1-1	TGTGCCAGCAGCCCAGTTATGAACACTGAAGCTTTCTTT	CASSPVMNTEAFF
TRBV15	15	.	few	TRBJ1-2	TGTGCCACCAGCAGAGATTTTATAACGGAACCGGGGTTGGCCTTC	CATSRDFITEPGLAF
TRBV5-1	15	.	.	TRBJ2-7	TGCGCCAGCAGCTTGGATGGCAGAGGTCTTCTCGAGCAGTACTTC	CASSLDGRGLLEQYF
TRBV5-4	12	.	few	TRBJ2-7	TGTGCCAGCAGCTTGAGGGGGTACGAGCAGTACTTC	CASSLRGYEQYF
TRBV18	14	.	.	TRBJ2-3	TGTGCCAGCTCACCAGACTCGGCCGAAGATACGCAGTATTTT	CASSPDSAEDTQYF
TRBV19	15	.	.	TRBJ1-5	TGTGCCAGTAGTATCCCCCGCCAGGGCGGTCAGCCCCAGCATTTT	CASSIPRQGGQPQHF
TRBV9	18	TRBD1	.	TRBJ1-2	TGTGCCAGCAGCTTTAGACGAGACAGGGGAACGACTAACTATGGCTACACCTTC	CASSFRRDRGTTNYGYTF
TRBV2	12	TRBD1	.	TRBJ1-4	TGTGCCAGCGGGACAGGGGTGGAAAAACTGTTTTTT	CASGTGVEKLFF
TRBV6-6	15	.	.	TRBJ1-5	TGTGCCAGCAGCCCTAGCCTGGGGAGCAATCAGCCCCAGCATTTT	CASSPSLGSNQPQHF
TRBV11-2	13	.	.	TRBJ1-1	TGTGCCAGCAGCTTAGGTGGGAGCTCTGAAGCTTTCTTT	CASSLGGSSEAFF
TRBV25-1	14	.	.	TRBJ1-1	TGTGCCAGCGCAGAGGGGGGGGAGTACACTGAAGCTTTCTTT	CASAEGGEYTEAFF
TRBV11-3	15	.	.	TRBJ2-3	TGTGCCAGCAGCTTAGGGGGGCCAATCGCCGATACGCAGTATTTT	CASSLGGPIADTQYF
TRBV27	13	TRBD1	.	TRBJ2-5	TGTGCCAGCAGTTCGGACAGGGGAGAGACCCAGTACTTC	CASSSDRGETQYF